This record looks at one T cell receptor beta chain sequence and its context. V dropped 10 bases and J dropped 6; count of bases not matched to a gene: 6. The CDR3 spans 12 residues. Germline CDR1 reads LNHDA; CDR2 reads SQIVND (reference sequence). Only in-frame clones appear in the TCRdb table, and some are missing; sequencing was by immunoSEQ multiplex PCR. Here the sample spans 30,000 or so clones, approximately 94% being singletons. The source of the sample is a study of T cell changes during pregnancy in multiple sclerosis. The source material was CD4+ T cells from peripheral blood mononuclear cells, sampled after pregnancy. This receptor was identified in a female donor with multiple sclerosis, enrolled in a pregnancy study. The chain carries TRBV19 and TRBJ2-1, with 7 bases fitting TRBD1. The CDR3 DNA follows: TGTGCCACGACAGGGAGCGGCAATGAGCAGTTCTTC. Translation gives CATTGSGNEQFF. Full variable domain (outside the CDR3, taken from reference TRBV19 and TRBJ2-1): DGGITQSPKYLFRKEGQNVTLSCEQNLNHDAMYWYRQDPGQGLRLIYYSQIVNDFQKGDIAEGYSVSREKKESFPLTVTSAQKNPTAFYLCATTGSGNEQFFGPGTRLTVL.